These T cell receptor beta chains were read from a single sample in a study of metastatic and nonmetastatic thyroid tumors. MiXCR re-clonotyped the PCR reads for TCRdb. The table shows roughly 65,000 clones, with 14% occurring only once. What was sequenced was blood. These receptors were collected from a male donor with papillary thyroid cancer or a benign thyroid nodule (not recorded which). Some clones in this sample may be carry-over from other donors' samples. Both conserved end residues are trimmed from each CDR3. A D gene is named only where the DNA matches it firmly.

cdr3_aa v_call d_call j_call
ASSYSTIETQY TRBV6-5 . TRBJ2-5
ASSPVARGETQY TRBV5-1 . TRBJ2-5
ASSISTGGGGYTQY TRBV7-2 TRBD1 TRBJ2-3
ASSEPGQGNEQF TRBV10-2 TRBD1 TRBJ2-1
ASSPSASTEAF TRBV4-3 . TRBJ1-1
ASAAETRYGYT TRBV6-2/TRBV6-3 . TRBJ1-2
ASNQVGTGDGYT TRBV7-9 TRBD1 TRBJ1-2
ASQAGGNEQF TRBV3-1 . TRBJ2-1
ASSPMRDWNTEAF TRBV5-6 . TRBJ1-1
ASSLHRRTEAF TRBV7-2 . TRBJ1-1
AWSTGAAKNIQY TRBV30 . TRBJ2-4
ASIPKIFWSNQPQH TRBV11-3 . TRBJ1-5
SASWDRGYEQY TRBV20-1 TRBD1 TRBJ2-7
ASSTGYEQY TRBV19 . TRBJ2-7
SATTLAGGGNEQF TRBV20-1 TRBD2 TRBJ2-1
ASWITGTRREDDEQF TRBV6-5 TRBD2 TRBJ2-1
AGSDLSTGEQY TRBV10-1 . TRBJ2-7
ASRRYFNAGELF TRBV2 . TRBJ2-2
ASSLPYIADGTEAF TRBV11-2 . TRBJ1-1
ASSERQFSTNEKLF TRBV6-1 . TRBJ1-4
ASSQGQGVNYGYT TRBV4-2 TRBD1 TRBJ1-2
SARPSNSPLH TRBV20-1 . TRBJ1-6
ASSLANEQF TRBV11-1 . TRBJ2-1
ASTEGIAGVQTQY TRBV6-1 TRBD2 TRBJ2-5
ASSLGGRENTGELF TRBV5-6 TRBD2 TRBJ2-2
ASSLDYWREGTYNEQF TRBV11-2 TRBD2 TRBJ2-1
ASSPWVADSPSSYNEQF TRBV4-2 . TRBJ2-1
ASSLRGPRDPFKNIQY TRBV4-1 . TRBJ2-4
ATLFRQGFTGELF TRBV6-1 TRBD1 TRBJ2-2
ASSLVGAETQY TRBV11-3 . TRBJ2-5
ASRTTGATNEKLF TRBV6-1 . TRBJ1-4
ASSRSRTGGYEQY TRBV3-1 TRBD1 TRBJ2-7
ASSLGQGGRKLF TRBV7-2 . TRBJ1-4
ASSLLDRGNTEAF TRBV5-1 TRBD1 TRBJ1-1
ASSLRSSGRTQETQY TRBV5-6 . TRBJ2-5
ASAQSSTSSYEQY TRBV5-4 . TRBJ2-7
ASSLDPAIGTDTQY TRBV11-3 . TRBJ2-3
ASSVSTGEGWQTQY TRBV6-1 . TRBJ2-5
ASSFSVGQGSYYGYT TRBV7-6 TRBD1 TRBJ1-2
ASSYKGNGLLVAGYT TRBV6-5 . TRBJ1-2
AWSRTDASTDTQY TRBV30 . TRBJ2-3